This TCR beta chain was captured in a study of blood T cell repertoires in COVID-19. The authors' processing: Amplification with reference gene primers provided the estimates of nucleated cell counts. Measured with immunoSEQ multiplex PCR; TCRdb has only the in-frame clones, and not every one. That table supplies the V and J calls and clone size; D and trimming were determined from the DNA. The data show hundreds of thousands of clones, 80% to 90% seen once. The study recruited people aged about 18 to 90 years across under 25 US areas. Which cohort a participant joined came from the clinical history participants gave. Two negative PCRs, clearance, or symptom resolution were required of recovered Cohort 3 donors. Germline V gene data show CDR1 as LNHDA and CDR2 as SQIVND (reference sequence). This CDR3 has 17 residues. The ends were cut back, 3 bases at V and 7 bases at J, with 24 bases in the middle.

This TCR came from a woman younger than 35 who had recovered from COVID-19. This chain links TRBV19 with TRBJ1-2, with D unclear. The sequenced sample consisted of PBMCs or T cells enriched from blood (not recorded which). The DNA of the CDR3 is TGTGCCAGTAGTATCGGACTCGGGCCGTCTGTTCGAGGTGGCTACACCTTC. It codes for CASSIGLGPSVRGGYTF.